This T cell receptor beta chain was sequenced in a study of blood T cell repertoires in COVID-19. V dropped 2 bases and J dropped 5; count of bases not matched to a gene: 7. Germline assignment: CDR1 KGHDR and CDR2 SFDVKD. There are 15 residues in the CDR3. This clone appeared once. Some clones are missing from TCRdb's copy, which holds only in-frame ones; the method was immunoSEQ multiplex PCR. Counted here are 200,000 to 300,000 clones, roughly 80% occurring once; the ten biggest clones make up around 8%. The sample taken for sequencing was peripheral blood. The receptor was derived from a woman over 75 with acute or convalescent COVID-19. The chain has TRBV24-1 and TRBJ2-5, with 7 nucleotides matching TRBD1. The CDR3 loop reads CATSDSSGGRETQYF. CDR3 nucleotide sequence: TGTGCCACCAGTGATTCCTCAGGGGGAAGGGAGACCCAGTACTTC.